A single sample is the source of the 17 T cell receptor beta chains below, sequenced in a study of blood T cell repertoires in COVID-19. TCRdb keeps only in-frame clones here, not all; method: immunoSEQ multiplex PCR. The sample yields approximately 240,000 clones, roughly 85% seen once. The sample consisted of peripheral blood. Receptor source: a man between 45 and 60 years old who had recovered from COVID-19.

The rearrangement links TRBV28 to TRBJ1-1; 8 bases align to TRBD1. Germline V gene data show CDR1 as MDHEN and CDR2 as SYDVKM. The J segment lost 7 bases and the V segment lost 8 bases, leaving 6 bases of the junction unmatched. This CDR3 region has 12 residues. CDR3 region: CASLPGQGEAFF. CDR3 sequence (DNA): TGTGCCAGCCTGCCCGGACAGGGTGAAGCTTTCTTT.

The chain couples TRBV29-1 to TRBJ2-7, with D possibly TRBD2 on 5 matching bases. The CDR3 consists of 11 residues. Germline-derived CDR1 and CDR2 are SQVTM and ANQGSEA. V was clipped by 3 bases and J by 4 bases, with 7 bases between them. CDR3 nucleotides: TGCAGCGTTGACGAGGGTTACGAGCAGTACTTC. It specifies CSVDEGYEQYF.

This chain links TRBV28 with TRBJ1-1; 9 nucleotides match TRBD1. From germline, CDR1 is MDHEN and CDR2 SYDVKM. The CDR3 is 15 amino acids. J gave up 5 bases and V 2 bases, and 6 bases lay outside the gene matches. The CDR3 nucleotides read TGTGCCAGCAGTTTAGGGGGGACAGGGTCAACTGAAGCTTTCTTT. Its translation: CASSLGGTGSTEAFF.

The V call is TRBV28, the J call TRBJ1-2, with 9 bases aligning to TRBD1. CDR3 length equals 18 residues. J lost 0 bases, V lost 2 bases, and 10 bases had no gene match. Germline V gene data show CDR1 as MDHEN and CDR2 as SYDVKM. The CDR3 region is CASSLPLGQGYSNYGYTF. In DNA form, the CDR3 reads TGTGCCAGCAGTTTACCCCTGGGACAGGGCTATTCTAACTATGGCTACACCTTC.

J is TRBJ1-5 and V is TRBV3-1 (or the pseudogene TRBV3-2); possible D gene TRBD1, 6 bases. With 3 bases removed from V and 4 bases from J, the gap between germline ends came to 10 bases. CDR1 and CDR2 (germline): LGHDT, YNNKEL (reference sequence). The CDR3 length is 14 residues. Here the CDR3 DNA reads TGTGCCAGCAGCCACTTTAGGGGGAATCAGCCCCAGCATTTT. It specifies CASSHFRGNQPQHF.

V is TRBV19 and J is TRBJ1-2, with 7 bases that match TRBD1. The J segment lost 9 bases and the V segment lost 6 bases, leaving 7 bases of the junction unmatched. The germline CDR1 and CDR2 sequences are LNHDA and SQIVND (reference sequence). CDR3 length equals 12 residues. This chain's CDR3 is CASRPDRERYTF. CDR3 bases: TGTGCCAGTAGACCCGACAGGGAACGCTACACCTTC.

The V and J genes are TRBV19 and TRBJ2-1; 7 nucleotides line up with TRBD2. The germline CDR1 and CDR2 sequences are LNHDA and SQIVND (reference sequence). V lost 6 bases to trimming and J lost 0 bases; unmatched junction nucleotides: 5. CDR3 length: 15 amino acids. CDR3 sequence: CASSLLAVSYNEQFF. For the CDR3, the DNA is TGTGCCAGTAGCTTGCTAGCGGTCTCCTACAATGAGCAGTTCTTC. The entire variable domain, with the rest obtained from reference TRBV19 and TRBJ2-1, is as follows: DGGITQSPKYLFRKEGQNVTLSCEQNLNHDAMYWYRQDPGQGLRLIYYSQIVNDFQKGDIAEGYSVSREKKESFPLTVTSAQKNPTAFYLCASSLLAVSYNEQFFGPGTRLTVL.

This clone has just a few counts. V is TRBV19 and J is TRBJ2-7; TRBD1 agrees at 12 bases. Germline V lookup: CDR1 LNHDA, CDR2 SQIVND (reference sequence). Trimming took 6 bases from V and 6 from J; bases not matched to a gene: 6. This CDR3 has 14 residues. The CDR3 region has the DNA TGTGCCAGTAGCTCGGGGACAGGGGGCATCGAGCAGTACTTC. Protein sequence: CASSSGTGGIEQYF.

This chain connects TRBV15 to TRBJ2-1; D possibly corresponds to TRBD2 (5 bases). Trimming pared 5 bases from V and 1 base from J, leaving 15 bases between. CDR1 is LNHNV and CDR2 is YYDKDF in the germline V gene (reference sequence). The CDR3 runs to 16 residues. CDR3 amino acids: CATSVRGSGSYNEQFF. CDR3 in DNA: TGTGCCACCAGCGTTCGAGGGAGTGGGTCCTACAATGAGCAGTTCTTC.

V usage is TRBV18 and J usage is TRBJ2-1, with a possible D match to TRBD2 (5 bases). CDR1 and CDR2 from the germline V gene are KGHSH and LQKENI. CDR3 length: 15 amino acids. The V gene lost 0 bases and the J gene lost 4 bases, with 10 bases spanning the gap. The CDR3 loop reads CASSPPTTGYNEQFF. In nucleotides, the CDR3 is TGTGCCAGCTCACCACCGACAACGGGGTACAATGAGCAGTTCTTC. The full variable domain, its missing parts supplied by reference TRBV18 and TRBJ2-1, is NAGVMQNPRHLVRRRGQEARLRCSPMKGHSHVYWYRQLPEEGLKFMVYLQKENIIDESGMPKERFSAEFPKEGPSILRIQQVVRGDSAAYFCASSPPTTGYNEQFFGPGTRLTVL.

The rearrangement uses TRBV5-4 and TRBJ2-1, with 11 bases that match TRBD2. V shed 1 base and J 7 bases; nucleotides not matched to a gene: 7. Germline CDR1 reads SGHNT; CDR2 reads YYREEE (reference sequence). This CDR3 contains 16 residues. The CDR3 is CASSLRVAGGVNEQFF. CDR3 in DNA: TGTGCCAGCAGCTTGAGAGTAGCGGGAGGGGTTAATGAGCAGTTCTTC.

This clone has only one observation. This rearrangement joins TRBV6-1 to TRBJ2-4; the match to TRBD2 covers 8 bases. The CDR3 sequence is 17 residues long. The V segment lost 4 bases and the J segment 1 base; nucleotides outside the gene matches: 9. The germline gives CDR1 MNHNS, CDR2 SASEGT. The CDR3 DNA sequence: TGTGCCAGCAGTGCCGGGGGGGGAAGGTTGGCCAAAAACATTCAGTACTTC. It encodes CASSAGGGRLAKNIQYF.

The chain uses TRBV6-5 and TRBJ2-3; tentatively, D is TRBD2 (5 bases). V was clipped by 5 bases and J by 4 bases, with 16 bases between them. CDR1 is MNHEY and CDR2 is SVGAGI in the germline V gene. The CDR3 is 15 amino acids. CDR3 protein: CASSQRFYGADTQYF. The CDR3 region has the DNA TGTGCCAGCAGTCAACGGTTCTACGGGGCAGATACGCAGTATTTT.

The rearrangement joins TRBV15 to TRBJ2-1; D is uncertain. Per the germline V gene, CDR1 is LNHNV and CDR2 is YYDKDF (reference sequence). The V end lost 1 base, the J end lost 8 bases, and 9 bases lay between the germline ends. This CDR3 comprises 13 residues. The CDR3 bases are TGTGCCACCAGCAGAGGCGGATACGATGAGCAGTTCTTC. This codes for CATSRGGYDEQFF.

The CDR3 sequence: CASSLIGEQYF. The CDR3 coding sequence is TGCGCCAGCAGCTTGATCGGGGAGCAGTACTTC. This chain uses TRBV5-1 with TRBJ2-7; no clear D gene. Germline lookup yields CDR1 SGHRS and CDR2 YFSETQ. The CDR3 extends over 11 amino acids. Trimming pared 1 base from V and 7 bases from J, leaving 6 bases between. The entire variable domain, with the rest obtained from reference TRBV5-1 and TRBJ2-7, is as follows: KAGVTQTPRYLIKTRGQQVTLSCSPISGHRSVSWYQQTPGQGLQFLFEYFSETQRNKGNFPGRFSGRQFSNSRSEMNVSTLELGDSALYLCASSLIGEQYFGPGTRLTVT.

Comments on this clone: Other nucleotide sequences from this sample produce the same CDR3. The chain combines TRBV6-5 with TRBJ2-2; D gene unclear. The length of the CDR3 is 14 residues. V was trimmed by 0 bases and J by 1 base, leaving 3 bases between them. From germline, CDR1 is MNHEY and CDR2 SVGAGI. This chain's CDR3 is CASSYSRNTGELFF. CDR3 sequence (DNA): TGTGCCAGCAGTTACTCCAGGAACACCGGGGAGCTGTTTTTT.

V usage is TRBV27 and J usage is TRBJ2-1, with 12 bases matching TRBD2. In germline, CDR1 is MNHEY, CDR2 SMNVEV (reference sequence). CDR3 length: 18 amino acids. V lost 3 bases and J lost 0; bases outside the gene matches: 6. CDR3 DNA sequence: TGTGCCAGCAGTTTGTCGGGACTAGCGGGCCGCTCCTACAATGAGCAGTTCTTC. Translated: CASSLSGLAGRSYNEQFF.